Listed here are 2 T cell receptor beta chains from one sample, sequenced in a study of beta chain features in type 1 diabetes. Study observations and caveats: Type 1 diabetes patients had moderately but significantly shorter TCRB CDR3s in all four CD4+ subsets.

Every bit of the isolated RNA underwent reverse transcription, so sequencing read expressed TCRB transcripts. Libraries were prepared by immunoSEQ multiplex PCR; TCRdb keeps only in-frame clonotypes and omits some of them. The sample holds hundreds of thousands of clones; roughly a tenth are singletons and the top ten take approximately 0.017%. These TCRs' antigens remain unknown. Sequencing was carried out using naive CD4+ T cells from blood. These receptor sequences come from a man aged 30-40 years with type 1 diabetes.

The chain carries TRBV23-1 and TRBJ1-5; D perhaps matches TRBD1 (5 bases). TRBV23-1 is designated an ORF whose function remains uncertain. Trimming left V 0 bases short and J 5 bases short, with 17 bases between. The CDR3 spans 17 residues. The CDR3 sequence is CASSQSRQGPNYQPQHF. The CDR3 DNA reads TGCGCCAGCAGTCAATCGAGGCAGGGCCCAAATTATCAGCCCCAGCATTTT.

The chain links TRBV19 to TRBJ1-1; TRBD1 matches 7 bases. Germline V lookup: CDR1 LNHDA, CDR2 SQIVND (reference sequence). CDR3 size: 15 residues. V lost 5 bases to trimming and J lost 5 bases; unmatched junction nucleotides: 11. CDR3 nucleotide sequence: TGTGCCAGTAGTCAACCTTCAGGGGGGCGAACTGAAGCTTTCTTT. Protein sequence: CASSQPSGGRTEAFF.